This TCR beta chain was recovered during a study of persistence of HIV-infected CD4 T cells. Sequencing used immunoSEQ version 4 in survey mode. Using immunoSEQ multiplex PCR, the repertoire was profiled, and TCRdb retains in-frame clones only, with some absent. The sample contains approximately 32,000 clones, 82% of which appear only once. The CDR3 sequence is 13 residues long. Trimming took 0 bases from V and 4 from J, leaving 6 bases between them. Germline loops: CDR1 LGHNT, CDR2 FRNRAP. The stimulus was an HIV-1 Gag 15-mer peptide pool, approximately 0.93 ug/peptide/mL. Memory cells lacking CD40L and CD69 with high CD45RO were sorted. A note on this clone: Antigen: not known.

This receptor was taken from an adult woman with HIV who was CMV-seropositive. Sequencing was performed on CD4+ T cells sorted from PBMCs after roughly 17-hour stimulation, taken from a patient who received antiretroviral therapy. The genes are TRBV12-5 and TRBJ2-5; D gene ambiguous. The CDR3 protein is CASGLVPGETQYF. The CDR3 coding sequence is TGTGCTAGTGGTTTGGTACCAGGAGAGACCCAGTACTTC.